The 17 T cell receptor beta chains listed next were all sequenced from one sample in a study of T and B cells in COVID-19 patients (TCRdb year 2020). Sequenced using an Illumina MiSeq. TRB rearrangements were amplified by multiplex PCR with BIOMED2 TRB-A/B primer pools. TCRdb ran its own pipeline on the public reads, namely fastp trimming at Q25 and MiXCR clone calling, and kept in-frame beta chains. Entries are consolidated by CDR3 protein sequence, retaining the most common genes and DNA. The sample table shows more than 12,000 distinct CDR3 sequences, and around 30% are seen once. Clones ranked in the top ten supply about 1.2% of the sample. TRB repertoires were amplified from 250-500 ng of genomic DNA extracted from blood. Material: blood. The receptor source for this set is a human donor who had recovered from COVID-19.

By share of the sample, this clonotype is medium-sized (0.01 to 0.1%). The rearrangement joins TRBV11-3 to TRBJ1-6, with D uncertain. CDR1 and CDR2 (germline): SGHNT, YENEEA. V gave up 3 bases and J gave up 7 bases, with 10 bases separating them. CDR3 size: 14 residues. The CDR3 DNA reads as TGTGCCAGCAGCTTGGGCAGAACAAATTCACCCCTCCACTTT. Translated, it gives CASSLGRTNSPLHF.

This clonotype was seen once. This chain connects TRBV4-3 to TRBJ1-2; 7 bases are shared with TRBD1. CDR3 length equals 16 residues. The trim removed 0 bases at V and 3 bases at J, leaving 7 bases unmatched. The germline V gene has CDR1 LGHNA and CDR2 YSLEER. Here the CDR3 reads CASSQDPGTVDYGYTF. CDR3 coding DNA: TGCGCCAGCAGCCAAGATCCCGGGACAGTGGACTATGGCTACACCTTC.

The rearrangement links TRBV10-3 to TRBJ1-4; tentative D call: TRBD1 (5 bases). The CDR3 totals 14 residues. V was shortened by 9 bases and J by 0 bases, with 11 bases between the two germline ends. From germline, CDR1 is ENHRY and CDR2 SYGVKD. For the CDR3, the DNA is TGTGCCATTAAATCAGGGACAACTAATGAAAAACTGTTTTTT. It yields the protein CAIKSGTTNEKLFF.

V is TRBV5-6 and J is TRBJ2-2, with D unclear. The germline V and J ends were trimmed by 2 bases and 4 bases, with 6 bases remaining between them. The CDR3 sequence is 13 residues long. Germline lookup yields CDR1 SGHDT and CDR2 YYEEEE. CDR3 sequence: CASSLESTGELFF. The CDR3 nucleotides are TGTGCCAGCAGCTTAGAGTCCACCGGGGAGCTGTTTTTT. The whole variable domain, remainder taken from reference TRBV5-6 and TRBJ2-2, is DAGVTQSPTHLIKTRGQQVTLRCSPKSGHDTVSWYQQALGQGPQFIFQYYEEEERQRGNFPDRFSGHQFPNYSSELNVNALLLGDSALYLCASSLESTGELFFGEGSRLTVL.

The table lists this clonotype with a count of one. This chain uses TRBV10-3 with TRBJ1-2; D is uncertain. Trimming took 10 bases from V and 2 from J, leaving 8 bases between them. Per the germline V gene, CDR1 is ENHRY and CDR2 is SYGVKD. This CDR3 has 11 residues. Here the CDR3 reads CATQSNYGYTF. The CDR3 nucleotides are TGTGCCACACAGAGCAACTATGGCTACACCTTC.

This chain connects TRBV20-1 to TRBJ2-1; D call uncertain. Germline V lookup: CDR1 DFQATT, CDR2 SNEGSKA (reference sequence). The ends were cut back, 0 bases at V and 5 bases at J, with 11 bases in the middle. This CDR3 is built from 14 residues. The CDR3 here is CSAREVGDNNEQFF. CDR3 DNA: TGCAGTGCTAGAGAAGTTGGAGACAACAATGAGCAGTTCTTC.

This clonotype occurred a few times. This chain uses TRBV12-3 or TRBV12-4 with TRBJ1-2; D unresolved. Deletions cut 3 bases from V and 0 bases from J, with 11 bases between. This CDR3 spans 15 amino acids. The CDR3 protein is CASSFDHIANYGYTF. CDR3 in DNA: TGTGCCAGCAGTTTCGACCACATAGCTAACTATGGCTACACCTTC.

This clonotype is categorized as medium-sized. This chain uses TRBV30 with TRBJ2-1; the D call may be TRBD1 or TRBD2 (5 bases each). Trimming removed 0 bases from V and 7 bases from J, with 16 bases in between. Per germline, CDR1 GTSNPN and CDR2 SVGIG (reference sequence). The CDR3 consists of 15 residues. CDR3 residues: CAWSVPRGSWNEQFF. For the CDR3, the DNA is TGTGCCTGGAGTGTACCGAGGGGAAGTTGGAATGAGCAGTTCTTC.

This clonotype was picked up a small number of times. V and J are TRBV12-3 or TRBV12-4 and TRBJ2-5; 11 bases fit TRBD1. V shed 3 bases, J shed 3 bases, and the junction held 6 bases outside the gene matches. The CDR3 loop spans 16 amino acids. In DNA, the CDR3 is TGTGCCAGCAGTTTGCTTAGGACAGGGGGCGAAGAGACCCAGTACTTC. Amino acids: CASSLLRTGGEETQYF.

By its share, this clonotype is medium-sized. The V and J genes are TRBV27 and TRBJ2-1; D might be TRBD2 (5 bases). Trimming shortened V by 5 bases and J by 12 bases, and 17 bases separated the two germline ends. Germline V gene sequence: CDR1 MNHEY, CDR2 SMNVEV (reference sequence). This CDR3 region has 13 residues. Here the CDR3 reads CASSTRTEFGQFF. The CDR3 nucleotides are TGTGCCAGCAGTACCCGGACTGAGTTTGGGCAGTTCTTC.

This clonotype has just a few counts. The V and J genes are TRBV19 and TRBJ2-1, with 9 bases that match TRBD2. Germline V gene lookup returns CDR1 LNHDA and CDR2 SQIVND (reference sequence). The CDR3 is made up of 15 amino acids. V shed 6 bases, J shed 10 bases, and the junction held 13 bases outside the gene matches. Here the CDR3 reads CASSPLLAGSREQFF. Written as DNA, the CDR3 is TGTGCCAGTAGCCCGTTACTAGCGGGTTCGAGGGAGCAGTTCTTC.

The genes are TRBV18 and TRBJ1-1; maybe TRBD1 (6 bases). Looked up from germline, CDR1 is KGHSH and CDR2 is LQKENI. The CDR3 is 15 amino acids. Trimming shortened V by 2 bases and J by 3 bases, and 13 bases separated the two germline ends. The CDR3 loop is CASSPGVRGYTEAFF. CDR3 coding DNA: TGTGCCAGCTCACCAGGGGTCAGGGGCTACACTGAAGCTTTCTTT. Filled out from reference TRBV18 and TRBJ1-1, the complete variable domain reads NAGVMQNPRHLVRRRGQEARLRCSPMKGHSHVYWYRQLPEEGLKFMVYLQKENIIDESGMPKERFSAEFPKEGPSILRIQQVVRGDSAAYFCASSPGVRGYTEAFFGQGTRLTVV.

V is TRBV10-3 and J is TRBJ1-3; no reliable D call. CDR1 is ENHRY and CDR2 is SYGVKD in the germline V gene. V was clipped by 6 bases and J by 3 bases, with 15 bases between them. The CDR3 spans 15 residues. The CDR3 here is CAIRARYNSGNTIYF. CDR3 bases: TGTGCCATCAGAGCAAGGTACAACAGTGGAAACACCATATATTTT.

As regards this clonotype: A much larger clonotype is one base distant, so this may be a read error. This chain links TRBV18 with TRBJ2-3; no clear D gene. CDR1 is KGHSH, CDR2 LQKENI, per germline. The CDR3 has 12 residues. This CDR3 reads CASSLSTDTKYF. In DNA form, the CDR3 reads TGTGCCAGCTCACTGAGCACAGATACGAAGTATTTT.

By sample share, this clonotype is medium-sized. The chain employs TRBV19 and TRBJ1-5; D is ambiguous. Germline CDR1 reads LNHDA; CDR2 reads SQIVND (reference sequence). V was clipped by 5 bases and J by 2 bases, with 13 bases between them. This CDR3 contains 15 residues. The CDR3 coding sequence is TGTGCCAGTAGTGTCCACCAACGGGGCAATCAGCCCCAGCATTTT. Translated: CASSVHQRGNQPQHF.

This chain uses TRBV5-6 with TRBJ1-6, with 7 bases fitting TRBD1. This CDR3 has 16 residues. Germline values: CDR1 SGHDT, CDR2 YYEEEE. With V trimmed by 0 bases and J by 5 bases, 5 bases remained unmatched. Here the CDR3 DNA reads TGTGCCAGCAGCTTGGGGGCAGGGGGAAATAATTCACCCCTCCACTTT. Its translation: CASSLGAGGNNSPLHF.

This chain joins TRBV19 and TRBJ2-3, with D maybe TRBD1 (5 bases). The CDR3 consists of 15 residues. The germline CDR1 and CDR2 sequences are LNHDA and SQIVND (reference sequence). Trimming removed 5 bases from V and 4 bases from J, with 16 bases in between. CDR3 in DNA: TGTGCCAGTAGTTGGGGCAGGGCTAGAGCAGATACGCAGTATTTT. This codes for CASSWGRARADTQYF.